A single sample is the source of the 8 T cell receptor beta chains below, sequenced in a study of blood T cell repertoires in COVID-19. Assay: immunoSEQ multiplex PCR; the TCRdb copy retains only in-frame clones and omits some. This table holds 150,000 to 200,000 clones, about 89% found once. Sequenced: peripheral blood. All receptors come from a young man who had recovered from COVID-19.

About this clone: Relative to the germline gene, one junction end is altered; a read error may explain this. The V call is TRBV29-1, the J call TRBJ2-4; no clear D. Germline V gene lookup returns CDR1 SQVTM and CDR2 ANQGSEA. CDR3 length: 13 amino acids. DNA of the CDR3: TGCAGCGTTGAAGAGGGCCGCAAAGACATTCAGTACTTC. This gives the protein CSVEEGRKDIQYF.

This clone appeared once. The CDR3 DNA sequence: TGTGCCAGCCGGACTAGCGCCCTTCGGGAGCAGTACTTC. The encoded protein is CASRTSALREQYF. The chain employs TRBV28 and TRBJ2-7; 9 bases are shared with TRBD2. The CDR3 runs 13 residues. Germline CDR1 MDHEN, CDR2 SYDVKM. Trimming took 8 bases from V and 7 from J; bases not matched to a gene: 9.

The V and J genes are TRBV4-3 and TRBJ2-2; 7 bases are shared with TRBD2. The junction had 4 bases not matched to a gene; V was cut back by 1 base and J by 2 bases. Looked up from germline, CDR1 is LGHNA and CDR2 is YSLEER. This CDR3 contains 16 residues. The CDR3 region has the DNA TGCGCCAGCAGCCAAGGGGGGAGGGGAAACACCGGGGAGCTGTTTTTT. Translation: CASSQGGRGNTGELFF.

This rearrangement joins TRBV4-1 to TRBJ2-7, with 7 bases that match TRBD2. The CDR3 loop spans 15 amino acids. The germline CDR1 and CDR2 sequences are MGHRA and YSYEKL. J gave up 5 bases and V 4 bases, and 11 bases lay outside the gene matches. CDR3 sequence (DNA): TGCGCCAGCAGCCGCTTGGCGGAGGCGGGGGACGAGCAGTACTTC. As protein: CASSRLAEAGDEQYF.

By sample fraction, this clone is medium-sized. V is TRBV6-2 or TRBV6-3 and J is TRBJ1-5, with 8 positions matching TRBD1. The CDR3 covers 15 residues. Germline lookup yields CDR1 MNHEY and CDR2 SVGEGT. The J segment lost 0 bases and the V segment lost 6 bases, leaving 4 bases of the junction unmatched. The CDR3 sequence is CASSPTGVSNQPQHF. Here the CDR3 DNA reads TGTGCCAGCAGCCCGACAGGGGTTAGCAATCAGCCCCAGCATTTT.

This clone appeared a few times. In DNA, the CDR3 is TGTGCCAGCTCAACCCTAGAATCTGGTGATACGCAGTATTTT. Amino acid sequence: CASSTLESGDTQYF. The J gene is TRBJ2-3, the V gene TRBV18; no firm D call. Per the germline V gene, CDR1 is KGHSH and CDR2 is LQKENI. The CDR3 covers 14 residues. V was trimmed by 5 bases and J by 6 bases, leaving 15 bases between them.

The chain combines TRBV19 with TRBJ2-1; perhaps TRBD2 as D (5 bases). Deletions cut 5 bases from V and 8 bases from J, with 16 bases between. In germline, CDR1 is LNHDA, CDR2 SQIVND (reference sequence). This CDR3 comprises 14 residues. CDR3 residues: CASSPWNGSDEQFF. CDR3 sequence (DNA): TGTGCCAGTAGTCCCTGGAATGGTAGCGATGAGCAGTTCTTC.

CDR3 region: CASSVKGGVGGETQYF. The CDR3 coding sequence is TGTGCCAGCAGCGTAAAGGGAGGTGTTGGGGGAGAGACCCAGTACTTC. The rearrangement joins TRBV9 to TRBJ2-5; maybe TRBD2 (6 bases). Per germline, CDR1 SGDLS and CDR2 YYNGEE. This CDR3 region has 16 residues. The V and J ends lost 1 base and 4 bases respectively, with 17 bases between them.